This T cell receptor beta chain derives from a study of shared clonotypes between healthy human individuals. Generated by immunoSEQ multiplex PCR, the TCRdb table keeps only in-frame clones and is missing some. The sample includes approximately 2,000,000 clones, around 90% seen only once; the top ten take 0.3% to 0.45%. Germline V lookup: CDR1 GTSNPN, CDR2 SVGIG (reference sequence). Deletions cut 4 bases from V and 4 bases from J, with 13 bases between. The length of the CDR3 is 13 residues. The sample consisted of naive CD4+ T cells from PBMCs. Described subset: CD45RA+ positively selected. The rearrangement uses TRBV30 and TRBJ1-2, with D unresolved. The source of this sequence is a man aged 18-30 years in good health. Some clones in this sample may be carry-over from other donors' samples. The CDR3 reads CAWNPGIFYGYTF. The CDR3 DNA sequence: TGTGCCTGGAATCCGGGGATCTTCTATGGCTACACCTTC.